This TCR beta chain emerged from a study of OX40 agonist ivuxolimab in advanced cancers. Study results and caveats: At 0.1 to 3.0 mg/kg, clonal expansion of CD4+ and CD8+ blood T cells had occurred by week 6.

Sequencing was performed with immunoSEQ multiplex PCR; in TCRdb, only in-frame clones are kept and a portion is missing. In the table there are around 110,000 clones, roughly 90% of which are singletons. Trimming took 4 bases from V and 3 from J; bases not matched to a gene: 2. CDR3 length: 15 amino acids. Germline lookup yields CDR1 SGHRS and CDR2 YFSETQ. In regard to this clone: Antigen specificity is unknown. Within the sample, other DNA sequences also encode this same CDR3.

Autoimmune disease history or systemic immunosuppression led to patients being barred. The clonotype originates from an adult with an advanced solid tumor such as melanoma, head and neck, liver or kidney cancer. Material: CD4+ or CD8+ T cells sorted from blood, obtained in a trial of the OX40 agonist ivuxolimab. V gene TRBV5-1 combines with J gene TRBJ2-1; TRBD2 agrees at 12 bases. The CDR3 DNA is TGCGCCAGCAGCCCGACTAGCGGGAGCTACAATGAGCAGTTCTTC. This codes for CASSPTSGSYNEQFF.